One and the same sample provided the 5 T cell receptor beta chains below, sequenced in a study of shared clonotypes between healthy human individuals. The repertoire was sequenced with immunoSEQ multiplex PCR; TCRdb's copy has only in-frame clones and lacks some. In the table there are roughly 2.5 million clones, more than 80% of which are singletons. Sequenced input: naive CD4+ T cells sorted from blood. Described subset: CD45RA+ positively selected. These receptors came from a man aged 18 to 30 in good health.

This sequence joins TRBV4-1 and TRBJ2-5; 9 nucleotides match TRBD2. The V and J ends lost 4 bases and 0 bases, in that order; junction bases with no gene match: 12. The CDR3 spans 18 residues. The germline V gene has CDR1 MGHRA and CDR2 YSYEKL. The CDR3 loop reads CASSLEGLANTYQETQYF. The CDR3 DNA reads as TGCGCCAGCAGCCTGGAGGGACTAGCAAACACGTACCAAGAGACCCAGTACTTC.

This chain links TRBV2 with TRBJ2-1, with D perhaps matching TRBD1 or TRBD2 (5 bases each). Between the trimmed V and J ends, which lost 6 bases and 9 bases, there was a span of 21 bases. CDR3 size: 15 residues. Germline-derived CDR1 and CDR2 are SNHLY and FYNNEI. This CDR3 is CASRSPGAHELEQFF. The CDR3 DNA reads as TGTGCCAGCAGGAGCCCCGGGGCCCACGAGCTTGAGCAGTTCTTC.

The chain has TRBV10-3 and TRBJ2-1, with TRBD2 matching 8 bases. Germline assignment: CDR1 ENHRY and CDR2 SYGVKD. There are 14 residues in the CDR3. V shed 6 bases, J shed 7 bases, and the junction held 8 bases outside the gene matches. In DNA, the CDR3 is TGTGCCATCAGCACTAGCGGTCTTTTTAATGAGCAGTTCTTC. This sequence encodes CAISTSGLFNEQFF.

This clone was detected a few times. The chain employs TRBV15 and TRBJ1-1; D might be TRBD1 (5 bases). V was clipped by 6 bases and J by 5 bases, with 10 bases between them. The CDR3 is 12 amino acids. CDR1 is LNHNV and CDR2 is YYDKDF in the germline V gene (reference sequence). The CDR3 DNA is TGTGCCACCAGGGGGCGCGGGACTGAAGCTTTCTTT. As protein: CATRGRGTEAFF. Full variable domain (rest looked up from reference TRBV15 and TRBJ1-1): DAMVIQNPRYQVTQFGKPVTLSCSQTLNHNVMYWYQQKSSQAPKLLFHYYDKDFNNEADTPDNFQSRRPNTSFCFLDIRSPGLGDTAMYLCATRGRGTEAFFGQGTRLTVV.

The V gene is TRBV7-9, the J gene TRBJ1-3; 8 nucleotides match TRBD1. Unmatched junction bases numbered 10, after V lost 6 bases and J lost 6 bases. This CDR3 has 15 residues. The germline gives CDR1 SEHNR, CDR2 FQNEAQ (reference sequence). The CDR3 DNA reads as TGTGCCAGCAGTTCCAGGGGGCTGATCGAAAACACCATATATTTT. This sequence encodes CASSSRGLIENTIYF.